Shown below are 20 T cell receptor beta chains from a single sample sequenced in a study of T cell responses to AZD1222 COVID-19 vaccine (dated by TCRdb to 2020 to 2022). Library preparation used the immunoSEQ multiplex PCR assay. The table comes from immuneACCESS by way of TCRdb, which keeps in-frame sequences with V and J called. Part of the clones is missing from these tables; in studies checked, under half for an unresolved V gene and the rest for unknown reasons. Present in this sample are about 86,000 clones, 88% of which were seen just once. The leading ten clones occupy roughly 5.2% of the sample. The time point label for this specimen denotes: baseline before first vaccination. Source: peripheral blood, taken on day 0 of AZD1222 vaccination. These receptor sequences come from an adult in good health.

The genes are TRBV19 and TRBJ1-5; maybe TRBD1 (5 bases). CDR3 length equals 15 residues. Trimming left V 3 bases short and J 4 bases short, with 13 bases between. The germline V gene has CDR1 LNHDA and CDR2 SQIVND (reference sequence). The CDR3 loop reads CASSITAGLNQPQHF. The CDR3 nucleotides read TGTGCCAGTAGTATTACCGCAGGGTTAAATCAGCCCCAGCATTTT.

This chain links TRBV18 with TRBJ2-7; D possibly uses TRBD1 or TRBD2 (5 bases each). The CDR3 totals 14 residues. Per germline, CDR1 KGHSH and CDR2 LQKENI. Trimming removed 6 bases from V and 5 bases from J, with 17 bases in between. CDR3 nucleotide sequence: TGTGCCAGCTCCTCGGGACCGATAAGCAACGAGCAGTACTTC. The encoded protein is CASSSGPISNEQYF.

This clone occurred once. The chain couples TRBV3-1 (or the pseudogene TRBV3-2) to TRBJ1-3; D ambiguous. This CDR3 is built from 14 residues. V lost 2 bases to trimming and J lost 0 bases, with 5 bases between them. Germline-derived CDR1 and CDR2 are LGHDT and YNNKEL (reference sequence). The CDR3 loop reads CASSQLSSGNTIYF. In nucleotides, the CDR3 is TGTGCCAGCAGCCAATTAAGCTCTGGAAACACCATATATTTT.

This clone was picked up one time. The chain employs TRBV5-5 and TRBJ2-7, with TRBD2 matching over 7 bases. Germline V gene data show CDR1 as SGHKS and CDR2 as YYEKEE (reference sequence). Trimming removed 3 bases from V and 1 base from J; junction bases left unmatched: 4. This CDR3 has 14 amino acids. CDR3 sequence reads: CASSWASGSYEQYF. The CDR3 bases are TGTGCCAGCAGCTGGGCTAGCGGTTCCTACGAGCAGTACTTC.

The J gene is TRBJ1-2, the V gene TRBV7-3; 7 nucleotides line up with TRBD1. From germline, CDR1 is SGHTA and CDR2 FQGTGA. The CDR3 extends over 15 amino acids. With V trimmed by 6 bases and J by 4 bases, 11 bases remained unmatched. The CDR3: CASSPGQARLYGYTF. CDR3 coding DNA: TGTGCCAGCAGTCCTGGACAGGCTAGGCTCTATGGCTACACCTTC.

V and J are TRBV6-2 or TRBV6-3 and TRBJ1-5; TRBD1 agrees at 8 bases. V gave up 2 bases and J gave up 5 bases; unmatched junction bases: 8. The germline CDR1 and CDR2 sequences are MNHEY and SVGEGT. The CDR3 runs to 16 residues. DNA of the CDR3: TGTGCCAGCAGTTACGCAACCCCAGGGGGCGATCAGCCCCAGCATTTT. Encoded protein: CASSYATPGGDQPQHF.

Only one count was recorded for this clone. V usage is TRBV25-1 and J usage is TRBJ2-1, with D uncertain. Trimming shortened V by 4 bases and J by 4 bases, and 5 bases separated the two germline ends. This CDR3 is 12 amino acids long. Germline lookup yields CDR1 MGHDK and CDR2 SYGVNS. This CDR3 is CASSASYNEQFF. CDR3 DNA sequence: TGTGCCAGCAGTGCTTCATACAATGAGCAGTTCTTC. Complete variable domain (other parts from reference TRBV25-1 and TRBJ2-1): EADIYQTPRYLVIGTGKKITLECSQTMGHDKMYWYQQDPGMELHLIHYSYGVNSTEKGDLSSESTVSRIRTEHFPLTLESARPSHTSQYLCASSASYNEQFFGPGTRLTVL.

This rearrangement joins TRBV19 to TRBJ1-5; 8 positions agree with TRBD1. This CDR3 is built from 14 residues. CDR1 LNHDA and CDR2 SQIVND come from the germline V gene (reference sequence). V lost 6 bases, J lost 2 bases, and 3 bases stayed unmatched. The CDR3 sequence is CASSQTGGNQPQHF. In nucleotides, the CDR3 is TGTGCCAGTAGCCAGACAGGGGGCAATCAGCCCCAGCATTTT.

The chain carries TRBV19 and TRBJ1-5, with D hard to call. This CDR3 is 15 amino acids long. The germline CDR1 and CDR2 sequences are LNHDA and SQIVND (reference sequence). V was clipped by 3 bases and J by 5 bases, with 14 bases between them. CDR3 region: CASSIPRFGDQPQHF. The CDR3 bases are TGTGCCAGTAGTATCCCCCGATTCGGAGATCAGCCCCAGCATTTT. Full variable domain (remainder filled in from reference TRBV19 and TRBJ1-5): DGGITQSPKYLFRKEGQNVTLSCEQNLNHDAMYWYRQDPGQGLRLIYYSQIVNDFQKGDIAEGYSVSREKKESFPLTVTSAQKNPTAFYLCASSIPRFGDQPQHFGDGTRLSIL.

The chain joins TRBV5-8 to TRBJ2-2, with D perhaps matching TRBD1 or TRBD2 (5 bases each). Trimming removed 2 bases at V and 3 bases at J, with 11 bases between. CDR3 length: 15 amino acids. CDR1 and CDR2 (germline): SGHTS, YDEGEE. The CDR3 bases are TGTGCCAGCAGCTTCGGGACCGATTACACCGGGGAGCTGTTTTTT. It codes for CASSFGTDYTGELFF. The entire variable domain, with the rest obtained from reference TRBV5-8 and TRBJ2-2, is as follows: EAGVTQSPTHLIKTRGQQATLRCSPISGHTSVYWYQQALGLGLQFLLWYDEGEERNRGNFPPRFSGRQFPNYSSELNVNALELEDSALYLCASSFGTDYTGELFFGEGSRLTVL.

The chain employs TRBV4-1 and TRBJ2-7, with D uncertain. V was cut by 4 bases and J by 3 bases, with 10 bases left in between. This CDR3 comprises 13 residues. Per the germline V gene, CDR1 is MGHRA and CDR2 is YSYEKL. The CDR3 here is CASSLELRYEQYF. The DNA of the CDR3 is TGCGCCAGCAGCCTAGAGCTGCGCTACGAGCAGTACTTC.

The V gene is TRBV14, the J gene TRBJ2-7; TRBD1 agrees at 7 bases. Germline V CDR1 and CDR2: SGHDN, FVKESK. With 0 bases clipped from V and 3 bases from J, the junction kept 5 bases outside the gene matches. The CDR3 consists of 15 residues. The CDR3 is CASSQEGRGNYEQYF. In nucleotides, the CDR3 is TGTGCCAGCAGCCAAGAGGGCAGGGGGAACTACGAGCAGTACTTC.

This sequence joins TRBV28 and TRBJ2-7, with TRBD2 matching over 13 bases. The CDR3 spans 16 residues. V dropped 5 bases and J dropped 3; count of bases not matched to a gene: 7. Germline-derived CDR1 and CDR2 are MDHEN and SYDVKM. CDR3 bases: TGTGCCAGCAGTACCCGGACTAGCGGGGGTTTCTACGAGCAGTACTTC. Protein product: CASSTRTSGGFYEQYF.

This sequence joins TRBV25-1 and TRBJ1-1; D is unclear. The ends were cut back, 1 base at V and 8 bases at J, with 11 bases in the middle. Germline CDR1 and CDR2: MGHDK and SYGVNS. The CDR3 consists of 13 residues. The CDR3 DNA reads as TGTGCCAGCAGTGAATCTAGCCCCAAGGAAGCTTTCTTT. Translating it yields CASSESSPKEAFF.

The J gene is TRBJ2-5, the V gene TRBV7-2; D may be TRBD1 (5 bases). CDR1 SGHTA and CDR2 FQGNSA come from the germline V gene. There are 17 residues in the CDR3. The ends were cut back, 1 base at V and 5 bases at J, with 20 bases in the middle. In DNA, the CDR3 is TGTGCCAGCAGCTTAGTGCTAGGCTTGGAACCAGGGGAGACCCAGTACTTC. The encoded protein is CASSLVLGLEPGETQYF.

The chain combines TRBV7-9 with TRBJ2-5, with unresolved D. The germline V and J ends were trimmed by 2 bases and 3 bases, with 1 base remaining between them. The CDR3 length is 11 residues. Per germline, CDR1 SEHNR and CDR2 FQNEAQ (reference sequence). The CDR3 region has the DNA TGTGCCAGCAGCTTAAAAGAGACCCAGTACTTC. The encoded protein is CASSLKETQYF.

V usage is TRBV20-1 and J usage is TRBJ1-2; D gene unclear. The V gene's germline CDR1 is DFQATT and CDR2 SNEGSKA (reference sequence). The CDR3 loop spans 11 amino acids. Trimming left V 3 bases short and J 6 bases short, with 8 bases between. CDR3 in amino acids: CSASLPDGYTF. The CDR3 coding sequence is TGCAGTGCTAGCCTACCAGATGGCTACACCTTC.

This sequence joins TRBV5-4 and TRBJ2-3, with D perhaps matching TRBD1 or TRBD2 (5 bases each). V was trimmed by 3 bases and J by 1 base, leaving 18 bases between them. Per germline, CDR1 SGHNT and CDR2 YYREEE (reference sequence). The length of the CDR3 is 17 residues. The CDR3 DNA reads TGTGCCAGCAGCTCCCCGTTGGGGCGGGCTCGCACAGATACGCAGTATTTT. This gives the protein CASSSPLGRARTDTQYF.

The rearrangement joins TRBV2 to TRBJ2-2; no definite D call. The CDR3 contains 15 residues. Germline V gene data show CDR1 as SNHLY and CDR2 as FYNNEI. Trimming left V 3 bases short and J 0 bases short, with 8 bases between. This chain's CDR3 is CASSDPTPNTGELFF. In DNA form, the CDR3 reads TGTGCCAGCAGTGATCCGACTCCGAACACCGGGGAGCTGTTTTTT.

This rearrangement joins TRBV2 to TRBJ2-3; D call uncertain. Germline CDR1 SNHLY, CDR2 FYNNEI. This CDR3 spans 14 amino acids. The V and J ends lost 6 bases and 2 bases respectively, with 12 bases between them. CDR3: CASRRLPNTDTQYF. The DNA of the CDR3 is TGTGCCAGCAGGCGGCTTCCGAACACAGATACGCAGTATTTT.